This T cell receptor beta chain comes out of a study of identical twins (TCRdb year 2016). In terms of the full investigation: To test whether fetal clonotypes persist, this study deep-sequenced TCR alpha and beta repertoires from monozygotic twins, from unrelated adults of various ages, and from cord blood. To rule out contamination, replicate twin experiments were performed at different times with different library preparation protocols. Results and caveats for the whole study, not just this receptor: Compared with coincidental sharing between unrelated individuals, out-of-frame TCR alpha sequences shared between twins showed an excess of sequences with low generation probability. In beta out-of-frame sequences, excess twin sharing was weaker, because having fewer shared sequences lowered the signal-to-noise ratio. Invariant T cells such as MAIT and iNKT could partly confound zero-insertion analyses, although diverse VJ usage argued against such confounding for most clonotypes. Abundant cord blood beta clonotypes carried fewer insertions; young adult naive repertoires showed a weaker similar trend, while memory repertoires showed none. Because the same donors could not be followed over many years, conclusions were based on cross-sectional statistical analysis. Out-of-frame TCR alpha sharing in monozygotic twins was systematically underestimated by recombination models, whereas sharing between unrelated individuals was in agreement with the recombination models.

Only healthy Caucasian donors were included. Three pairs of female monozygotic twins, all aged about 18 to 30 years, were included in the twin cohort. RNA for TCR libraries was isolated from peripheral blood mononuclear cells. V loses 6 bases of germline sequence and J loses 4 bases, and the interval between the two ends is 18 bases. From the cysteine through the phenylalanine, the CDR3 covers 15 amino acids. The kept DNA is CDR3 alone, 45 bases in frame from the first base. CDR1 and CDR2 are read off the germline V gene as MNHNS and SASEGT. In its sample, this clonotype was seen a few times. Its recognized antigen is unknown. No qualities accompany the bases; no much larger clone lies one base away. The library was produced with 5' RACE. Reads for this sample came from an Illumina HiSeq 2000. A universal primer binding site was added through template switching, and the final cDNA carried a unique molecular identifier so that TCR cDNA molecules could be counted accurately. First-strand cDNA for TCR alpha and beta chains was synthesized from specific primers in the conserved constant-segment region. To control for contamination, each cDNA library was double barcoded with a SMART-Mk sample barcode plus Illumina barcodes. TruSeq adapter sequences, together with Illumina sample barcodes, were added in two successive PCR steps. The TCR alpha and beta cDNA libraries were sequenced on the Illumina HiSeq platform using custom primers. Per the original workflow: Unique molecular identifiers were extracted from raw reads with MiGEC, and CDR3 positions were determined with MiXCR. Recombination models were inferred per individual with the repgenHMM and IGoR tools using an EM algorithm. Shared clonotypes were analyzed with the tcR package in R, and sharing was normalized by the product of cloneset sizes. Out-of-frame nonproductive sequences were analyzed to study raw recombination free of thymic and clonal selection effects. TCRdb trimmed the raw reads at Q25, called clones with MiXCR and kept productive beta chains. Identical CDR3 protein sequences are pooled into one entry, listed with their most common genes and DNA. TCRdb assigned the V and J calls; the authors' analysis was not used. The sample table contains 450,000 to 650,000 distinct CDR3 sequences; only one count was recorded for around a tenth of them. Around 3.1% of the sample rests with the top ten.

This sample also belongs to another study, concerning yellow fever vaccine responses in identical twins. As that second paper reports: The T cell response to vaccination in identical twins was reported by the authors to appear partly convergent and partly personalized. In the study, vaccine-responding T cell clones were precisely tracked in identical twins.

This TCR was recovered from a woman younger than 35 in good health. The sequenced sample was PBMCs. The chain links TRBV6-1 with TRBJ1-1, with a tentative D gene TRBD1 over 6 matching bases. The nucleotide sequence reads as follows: TGTGCCAGCAGCGGGGGCCCACCTATACTCACTGAAGCTTTCTTT. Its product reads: CASSGGPPILTEAFF.